Below, 26 T cell receptor beta chains from the same sample are listed, as sequenced in a study of blood T cell repertoires in COVID-19. Assay used: immunoSEQ multiplex PCR; TCRdb lists only in-frame clones, some missing. The sample includes 200,000 to 300,000 clones, 85% to 90% seen only once; the top ten take about 1.4%. The sample consisted of peripheral blood. Receptors originate from a woman aged 40 to 50 who had recovered from COVID-19.

DNA for the CDR3: TGTGCCTGGGGGACAGGGGGCAATCAGCCCCAGCATTTT. Translating gives CAWGTGGNQPQHF. The chain uses TRBV30 and TRBJ1-5; 10 positions match TRBD1. This CDR3 region has 13 residues. The trim removed 5 bases at V and 2 bases at J, leaving 0 bases unmatched. Germline V gene data show CDR1 as GTSNPN and CDR2 as SVGIG (reference sequence).

With respect to this clone: A junction boundary mismatches the germline segment, possibly from a read error. The chain employs TRBV7-9 and TRBJ2-3, with 11 bases lining up with TRBD2. Germline CDR1 is SEHNR and CDR2 is FQNEAQ (reference sequence). This CDR3 spans 12 amino acids. In nucleotides, the CDR3 is TGTGCCAGCAGAACGGGACTAGCGGCGAAGGATTTT. This translates into CASRTGLAAKDF.

The V call is TRBV5-1, the J call TRBJ2-7; 9 nucleotides match TRBD1. Germline V gene sequence: CDR1 SGHRS, CDR2 YFSETQ. V lost 4 bases to trimming and J lost 1 base; unmatched junction nucleotides: 6. The CDR3 sequence is 15 residues long. The CDR3 sequence: CASSPGQGWSYEQYF. The CDR3 DNA reads TGCGCCAGCAGCCCGGGACAGGGTTGGTCCTACGAGCAGTACTTC.

This sequence joins TRBV5-8 and TRBJ2-1, with TRBD2 identical over 12 bases. Germline V gene data show CDR1 as SGHTS and CDR2 as YDEGEE. This CDR3 spans 16 amino acids. V lost 4 bases, J lost 7 bases, and 9 bases stayed unmatched. The CDR3 sequence is CASSTRTSGAWNEQFF. The CDR3 coding sequence is TGTGCCAGCAGCACCCGGACTAGCGGGGCTTGGAATGAGCAGTTCTTC.

The rearrangement joins TRBV6-5 to TRBJ1-1; D gene uncertain. The germline gives CDR1 MNHEY, CDR2 SVGAGI. The CDR3 is made up of 12 amino acids. The V end was cut by 2 bases, the J end by 8 bases, with 9 bases between. CDR3 DNA: TGTGCCAGCAGTTACGGAGGAGGGGAAGCTTTCTTT. Translated, it gives CASSYGGGEAFF.

This chain uses TRBV5-1 with TRBJ1-4, with TRBD1 matching 9 bases. The CDR3 extends over 16 amino acids. Trimming at V came to 0 bases and at J to 0 bases, leaving 0 bases not matched to a gene. The germline V gene encodes CDR1 SGHRS and CDR2 YFSETQ. DNA for the CDR3: TGCGCCAGCAGCTTGGACAGGGGGCCAACTAATGAAAAACTGTTTTTT. This sequence encodes CASSLDRGPTNEKLFF.

The chain recombines TRBV10-3 with TRBJ2-2; TRBD1 matches 8 bases. The germline CDR1 and CDR2 sequences are ENHRY and SYGVKD. CDR3 length: 15 amino acids. With V trimmed by 10 bases and J by 2 bases, 9 bases remained unmatched. The CDR3 region is CASNRDRPNTGELFF. CDR3 nucleotides: TGTGCCAGCAACCGGGACAGGCCCAACACCGGGGAGCTGTTTTTT.

This sequence joins TRBV6-2 or TRBV6-3 and TRBJ1-2; 9 nucleotides match TRBD1. This CDR3 is 14 amino acids long. Losses at the gene ends were 2 bases for V and 7 bases for J; bases not matched to a gene: 5. In germline, CDR1 is MNHEY, CDR2 SVGEGT. CDR3 in amino acids: CASSYRTGEGGYTF. The CDR3 DNA sequence: TGTGCCAGCAGTTACCGGACAGGGGAAGGTGGCTACACCTTC.

V usage is TRBV7-2 and J usage is TRBJ1-6; D not resolved. V was trimmed by 1 base and J by 10 bases, leaving 8 bases between them. Germline CDR1 and CDR2: SGHTA and FQGNSA. There are 13 residues in the CDR3. This CDR3 reads CASSLGAQSPLHF. The DNA of the CDR3 is TGTGCCAGCAGCTTAGGGGCGCAATCACCCCTCCACTTT. The full variable domain, completed using reference TRBV7-2 and TRBJ1-6, is GAGVSQSPSNKVTEKGKDVELRCDPISGHTALYWYRQSLGQGLEFLIYFQGNSAPDKSGLPSDRFSAERTGGSVSTLTIQRTQQEDSAVYLCASSLGAQSPLHFGNGTRLTVT.

CDR3 amino acids: CASSKDRVDQPQHF. The CDR3 DNA sequence: TGTGCCAGCAGCAAGGACAGGGTTGATCAGCCCCAGCATTTT. The genes are TRBV7-2 and TRBJ1-5; 8 bases line up with TRBD1. The germline CDR1 and CDR2 sequences are SGHTA and FQGNSA. The CDR3 has 14 residues. The V gene end was trimmed by 5 bases and the J gene end by 5 bases; junction bases not matched to a gene: 5.

The CDR3 loop reads CAISGEGKGANVLTF. The CDR3 DNA follows: TGTGCCATCAGTGGGGAGGGGAAAGGGGCCAACGTCCTGACTTTC. The chain is built from TRBV10-3 and TRBJ2-6; the match to TRBD2 covers 7 bases. The CDR3 is 15 residues long. Looked up from germline, CDR1 is ENHRY and CDR2 is SYGVKD. Losses at the gene ends were 4 bases for V and 4 bases for J; bases not matched to a gene: 4.

This chain connects TRBV13 to TRBJ1-1; D unclear. The germline gives CDR1 PRHDT, CDR2 FYEKMQ (reference sequence). This CDR3 is 12 amino acids long. V lost 5 bases and J 0 bases, leaving 4 bases between the germline ends. CDR3 amino acids: CASSPLNTEAFF. Here the CDR3 DNA reads TGTGCCAGCAGCCCCTTGAACACTGAAGCTTTCTTT. The whole variable domain, remainder taken from reference TRBV13 and TRBJ1-1, is AAGVIQSPRHLIKEKRETATLKCYPIPRHDTVYWYQQGPGQDPQFLISFYEKMQSDKGSIPDRFSAQQFSDYHSELNMSSLELGDSALYFCASSPLNTEAFFGQGTRLTVV.

This clone turned up a few times. The J gene is TRBJ1-2, the V gene TRBV5-4, with 7 positions matching TRBD1. CDR1 and CDR2 (germline): SGHNT, YYREEE (reference sequence). The CDR3 totals 13 residues. V lost 4 bases and J lost 4; bases outside the gene matches: 4. The CDR3 sequence is CASSPGQIYGYTF. CDR3 nucleotide sequence: TGTGCCAGCAGCCCGGGACAGATCTATGGCTACACCTTC. The full variable domain, rest sourced from reference TRBV5-4 and TRBJ1-2, is ETGVTQSPTHLIKTRGQQVTLRCSSQSGHNTVSWYQQALGQGPQFIFQYYREEENGRGNFPPRFSGLQFPNYSSELNVNALELDDSALYLCASSPGQIYGYTFGSGTRLTVV.

The J gene is TRBJ2-5, the V gene TRBV6-5; D perhaps matches TRBD1 (6 bases). Germline V gene lookup returns CDR1 MNHEY and CDR2 SVGAGI. V lost 6 bases, J lost 2 bases, and 16 bases lay in between. The CDR3 has 15 amino acids. The CDR3 spells CASSHLEDRQETQYF. The CDR3, as DNA: TGTGCCAGCAGCCACCTCGAGGACAGACAAGAGACCCAGTACTTC.

The chain uses TRBV7-2 and TRBJ2-1; D is undetermined. Trimming left V 3 bases short and J 7 bases short, with 4 bases between. In germline, CDR1 is SGHTA, CDR2 FQGNSA. This CDR3 spans 11 amino acids. CDR3 in DNA: TGTGCCAGCAGCTTCTATAATGAGCAGTTCTTC. Translation gives CASSFYNEQFF. The whole variable domain, remainder taken from reference TRBV7-2 and TRBJ2-1, is GAGVSQSPSNKVTEKGKDVELRCDPISGHTALYWYRQSLGQGLEFLIYFQGNSAPDKSGLPSDRFSAERTGGSVSTLTIQRTQQEDSAVYLCASSFYNEQFFGPGTRLTVL.

The sample holds one count of this clone. This chain uses TRBV6-5 with TRBJ2-7; D might be TRBD2 (5 bases). The CDR3 loop spans 13 amino acids. Germline-derived CDR1 and CDR2 are MNHEY and SVGAGI. Trimming took 8 bases from V and 7 from J, leaving 18 bases between them. For the CDR3, the DNA is TGTGCCAGCCAGATGACCGCCCCGGGGGAGCAGTACTTC. Protein product: CASQMTAPGEQYF.

The V gene is TRBV30, the J gene TRBJ1-1, with 9 bases lining up with TRBD1. CDR1 is GTSNPN, CDR2 SVGIG, per germline (reference sequence). The length of the CDR3 is 15 residues. After removal of 3 bases from V and 1 base from J, the junction contained 6 bases not matched to a gene. This CDR3 is CAWSAPGQGNTEAFF. CDR3 nucleotide sequence: TGTGCCTGGAGCGCTCCGGGACAGGGGAACACTGAAGCTTTCTTT.

Only one count was recorded for this clone. The chain couples TRBV6-5 to TRBJ1-3, with 10 bases aligning to TRBD1. Germline assignment: CDR1 MNHEY and CDR2 SVGAGI. This CDR3 has 15 amino acids. V shed 8 bases and J 7 bases; nucleotides not matched to a gene: 11. CDR3 region: CASSRDRGIYNTIYF. CDR3 coding DNA: TGTGCCAGCTCGAGGGACAGGGGAATATATAACACCATATATTTT.

V and J are TRBV5-1 and TRBJ1-1; the D gene is possibly TRBD1 (5 bases). This CDR3 has 14 amino acids. Germline CDR1 reads SGHRS; CDR2 reads YFSETQ. Trimming took off 4 bases at V and 3 bases at J, with 13 bases between the two ends. Written as DNA, the CDR3 is TGCGCCAGCAGCGAGACGACAGAATACACTGAAGCTTTCTTT. The encoded protein is CASSETTEYTEAFF.

This clone was seen many times. The chain carries TRBV6-2 or TRBV6-3 and TRBJ2-7, with D possibly TRBD1 on 6 matching bases. The V gene's germline CDR1 is MNHEY and CDR2 SVGEGT. CDR3 size: 21 residues. Trimming took 2 bases from V and 4 from J, leaving 33 bases between them. The CDR3 sequence: CASSYPYREKGGSSSRYEQYF. The CDR3 DNA reads as TGTGCCAGCAGTTACCCCTACAGGGAAAAAGGAGGTTCAAGCAGCAGATACGAGCAGTACTTC.

The CDR3 DNA reads as TGTGCTAGTGGTTCGGGGACAGGGAACCCAGCTAACTATGGCTACACCTTC. The encoded protein is CASGSGTGNPANYGYTF. V and J are TRBV12-5 and TRBJ1-2, with 9 bases aligning to TRBD1. Germline CDR1 and CDR2: LGHNT and FRNRAP. The trim removed 4 bases at V and 0 bases at J, leaving 9 bases unmatched. The CDR3 has 17 amino acids.

Of note for this clone: This specimen includes other DNA sequences encoding the same CDR3. The rearrangement joins TRBV6-5 to TRBJ1-3; weak D call: TRBD1 (6 bases). The V end lost 6 bases, the J end lost 2 bases, and 11 bases lay between the germline ends. Germline CDR1 MNHEY, CDR2 SVGAGI. The CDR3 runs 14 residues. The CDR3 region has the DNA TGTGCCAGCAGCCCACAGGGAGCTGGAAACACCATATATTTT. Its translation is CASSPQGAGNTIYF.

This clone was found once. This sequence joins TRBV20-1 and TRBJ1-1; D call uncertain. This CDR3 region has 14 residues. V was shortened by 3 bases and J by 0 bases, with 11 bases between the two germline ends. CDR1 DFQATT and CDR2 SNEGSKA come from the germline V gene (reference sequence). The CDR3 DNA sequence: TGCAGTGCTAGTCTCAGGTTCATGAACACTGAAGCTTTCTTT. It encodes CSASLRFMNTEAFF.

In this sample, this clone turned up once. The chain links TRBV7-2 to TRBJ2-3, with 8 bases aligning to TRBD2. The CDR3 spans 15 residues. Germline values: CDR1 SGHTA, CDR2 FQGNSA. V lost 5 bases, J lost 1 base, and 5 bases stayed unmatched. In DNA form, the CDR3 reads TGTGCCAGCAGCGTCAGCGGGGGCCGCACAGATACGCAGTATTTT. Translating gives CASSVSGGRTDTQYF. Complete variable domain (other parts from reference TRBV7-2 and TRBJ2-3): GAGVSQSPSNKVTEKGKDVELRCDPISGHTALYWYRQSLGQGLEFLIYFQGNSAPDKSGLPSDRFSAERTGGSVSTLTIQRTQQEDSAVYLCASSVSGGRTDTQYFGPGTRLTVL.

The chain has TRBV4-3 and TRBJ1-2, with D possibly being TRBD1 (5 bases). This CDR3 is 14 amino acids long. The germline V gene has CDR1 LGHNA and CDR2 YSLEER. Trimming pared 3 bases from V and 5 bases from J, leaving 13 bases between. In DNA, the CDR3 is TGCGCCAGCAGCCACCAGGGCGGGGGATATGGCTACACCTTC. Protein product: CASSHQGGGYGYTF.

The rearrangement joins TRBV5-1 to TRBJ2-1; 8 bases line up with TRBD2. The germline CDR1 and CDR2 sequences are SGHRS and YFSETQ. V lost 2 bases and J lost 6; bases outside the gene matches: 1. The CDR3 runs 13 residues. CDR3: CASSFGGANEQFF. The DNA of the CDR3 is TGCGCCAGCAGCTTCGGGGGGGCCAATGAGCAGTTCTTC. Looking up the rest from reference TRBV5-1 and TRBJ2-1 gives the full variable domain: KAGVTQTPRYLIKTRGQQVTLSCSPISGHRSVSWYQQTPGQGLQFLFEYFSETQRNKGNFPGRFSGRQFSNSRSEMNVSTLELGDSALYLCASSFGGANEQFFGPGTRLTVL.